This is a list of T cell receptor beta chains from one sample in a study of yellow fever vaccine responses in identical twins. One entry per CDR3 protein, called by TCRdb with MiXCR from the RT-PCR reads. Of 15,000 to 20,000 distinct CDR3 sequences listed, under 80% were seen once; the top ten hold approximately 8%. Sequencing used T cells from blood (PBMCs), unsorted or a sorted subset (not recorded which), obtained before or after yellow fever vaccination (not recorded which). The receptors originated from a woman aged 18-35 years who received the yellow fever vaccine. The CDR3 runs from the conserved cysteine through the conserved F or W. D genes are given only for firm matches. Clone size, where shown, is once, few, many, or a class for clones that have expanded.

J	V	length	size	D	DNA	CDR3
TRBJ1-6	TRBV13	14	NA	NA	TGTGCCAGCCGGGACATCCTTACAGGTTCACCCCTCCACTTT	CASRDILTGSPLHF
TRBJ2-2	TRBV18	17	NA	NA	TGTGCCAGCTCACCTACCAGGGCAGGGGCGAACACCGGGGAGCTGTTTTTT	CASSPTRAGANTGELFF
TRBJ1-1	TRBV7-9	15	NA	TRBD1	TGTGCCAGCAGCTATGGGGGACAGGGAACCAATGAAGCTTTCTTT	CASSYGGQGTNEAFF
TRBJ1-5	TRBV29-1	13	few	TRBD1	TGCAGCGTGGGCGAGGGGGCTGATCAGCCCCAGCATTTT	CSVGEGADQPQHF
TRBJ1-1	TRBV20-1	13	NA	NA	TGCAGGTCCCCGGGGGGGGGGAACACTGAAGCTTTCTTT	CRSPGGGNTEAFF
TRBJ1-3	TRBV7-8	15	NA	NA	TGTGCCAGCAGCTCGGACATCCGAACTGGAAACACCATATATTTT	CASSSDIRTGNTIYF
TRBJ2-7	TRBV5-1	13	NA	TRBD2	TGCGCCAGCCAACTAGCGGGAGGGTACGAGCAGTACTTC	CASQLAGGYEQYF
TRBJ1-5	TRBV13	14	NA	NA	TGTGCCAGCAGCCCTCGGGACGGAAATCAGCCCCAGCATTTT	CASSPRDGNQPQHF
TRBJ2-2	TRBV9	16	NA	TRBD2	TGTGCCAGCAGCCTTACTAGCGGGAGGAACACCGGGGAGCTGTTTTTT	CASSLTSGRNTGELFF
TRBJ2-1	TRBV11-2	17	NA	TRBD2	TGTGCCAGCAGCTTAGATGGTGGCGGGAGTCGTTACAATGAGCAGTTCTTC	CASSLDGGGSRYNEQFF
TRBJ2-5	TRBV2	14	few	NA	TGTGCCAGCAGGAGGAGGAACAACCAAGAGACCCAGTACTTC	CASRRRNNQETQYF
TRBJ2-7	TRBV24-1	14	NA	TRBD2	TGTGCCACCAGTGCGGCGGGAGCGGGCTACGAGCAGTACTTC	CATSAAGAGYEQYF
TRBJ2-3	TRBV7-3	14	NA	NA	TGTGCCAGCAGCTTAGCGGGGAGCACAGATACGCAGTATTTT	CASSLAGSTDTQYF
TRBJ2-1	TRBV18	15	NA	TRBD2	TGTGCCAGCTCCCCGATAGTAGCGGGAGGATATGAGCAGTTCTTC	CASSPIVAGGYEQFF
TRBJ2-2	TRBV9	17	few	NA	TGTGCCAGCAGCGTCGGGTACAGCCTCGGGCCCACCGGGGAGCTGTTTTTT	CASSVGYSLGPTGELFF
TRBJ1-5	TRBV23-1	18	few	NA	TGCGCCAGCAGTCAATCCCCCGCGGAAGGGCGGGGTGTCTGGCCCCAGCATTTT	CASSQSPAEGRGVWPQHF
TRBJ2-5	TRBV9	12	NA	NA	TGTGCGTTGATGGCGGACCAAGAGACCCAGTACTTC	CALMADQETQYF
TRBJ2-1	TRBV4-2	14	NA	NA	TGTGCCAGCAGCCAAGATCTTCGGCGGGATGAGCAGTTCTTC	CASSQDLRRDEQFF
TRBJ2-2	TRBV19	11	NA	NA	TGTGCCAGTAGTCCCACCGGGGAGCTGTTTTTT	CASSPTGELFF
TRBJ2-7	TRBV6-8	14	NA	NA	TGTGCCAGCAGTTACTTGGGCAGGGACTACGAGCAGTACTTC	CASSYLGRDYEQYF
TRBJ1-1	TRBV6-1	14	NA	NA	TGTGCCAGCAGCGCCGGGGGTGAGAACACTGAAGCTTTCTTT	CASSAGGENTEAFF
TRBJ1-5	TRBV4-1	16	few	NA	TGCGCCAGCAGCCAACCGGACAGAAAAGGCAATCAGCCCCAGCATTTT	CASSQPDRKGNQPQHF
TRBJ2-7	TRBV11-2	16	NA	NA	TGTGCCAGCAGCCCCCGGTTGTCCAGGAAAACCTACGAGCAGTACTTC	CASSPRLSRKTYEQYF
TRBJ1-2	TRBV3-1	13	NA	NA	TGTGCCAGCAGCCAAGGGGCCGACTATGGCTACACCTTC	CASSQGADYGYTF
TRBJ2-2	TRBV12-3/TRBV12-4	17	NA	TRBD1	TGTGCCAGCAGTTTGGGTTCCGGGACAGGAGGAACCGGGGAGCTGTTTTTT	CASSLGSGTGGTGELFF
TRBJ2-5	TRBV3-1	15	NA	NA	TGTGCCAGCAGCGCATACACTAGCAACCAAGAGACCCAGTACTTC	CASSAYTSNQETQYF
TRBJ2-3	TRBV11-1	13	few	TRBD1	TGTGCCAGCAGCCCTAGGGGGCCAGATACGCAGTATTTT	CASSPRGPDTQYF
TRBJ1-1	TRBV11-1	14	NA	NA	TGTGCCAGCAGCTTGGCGACAGGCCACACTGAAGCTTTCTTT	CASSLATGHTEAFF
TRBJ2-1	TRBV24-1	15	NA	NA	TGTGCCACCAGTGATTTGGGGGCATCCTACAATGAGCAGTTCTTC	CATSDLGASYNEQFF
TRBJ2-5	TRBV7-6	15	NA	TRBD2	TGTGCCAGCATCCCCCTAGCGGGCCCCCAAGAGACCCAGTACTTC	CASIPLAGPQETQYF
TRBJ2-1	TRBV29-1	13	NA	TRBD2	TGCAGCGTAGGGACTAGCAGAGACAATGAGCAGTTCTTC	CSVGTSRDNEQFF
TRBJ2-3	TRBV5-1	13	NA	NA	TGCGCCAGCAGCTGGGGAGGAGAAGATACGCAGTATTTT	CASSWGGEDTQYF
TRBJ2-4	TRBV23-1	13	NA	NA	TGCGCCAGCAGTCAATCAGGGTACTACATTCAGTACTTC	CASSQSGYYIQYF
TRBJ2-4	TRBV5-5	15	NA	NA	TGTGCCAGCAGCTCACTCCGGGACACTAAAAACATTCAGTACTTC	CASSSLRDTKNIQYF
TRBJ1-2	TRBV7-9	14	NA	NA	TGTGCCAGCAGCTTAGACATTAAGAACTATGGCTACACCTTC	CASSLDIKNYGYTF
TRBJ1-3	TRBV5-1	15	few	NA	TGCGCCAGCAGAATGGGAGGCCCCAATGGAAACACCATATATTTT	CASRMGGPNGNTIYF
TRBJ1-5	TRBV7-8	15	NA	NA	TGTGCCAGCAGCTTTGCGCAGGGTGCCAGTCAGCCCCAGCATTTT	CASSFAQGASQPQHF
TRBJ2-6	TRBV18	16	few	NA	TGTGCCAGCTCACCGATAACAGGGTCTGGGGCCAACGTCCTGACTTTC	CASSPITGSGANVLTF
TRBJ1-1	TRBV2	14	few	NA	TGTGCCAGCAGTAGAGGACGGGCGAACACTGAAGCTTTCTTT	CASSRGRANTEAFF
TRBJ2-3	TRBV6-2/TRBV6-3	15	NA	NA	TGTGCCAGCAGCTTATCCGGGGCGGCAACAGATACGCAGTATTTT	CASSLSGAATDTQYF
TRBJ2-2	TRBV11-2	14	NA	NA	TGTGCCAGCAGCTTAGGGGTATACACCGGGGAGCTGTTTTTT	CASSLGVYTGELFF
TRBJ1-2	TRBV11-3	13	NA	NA	TGTGCCAGCAGCTTCATAACGGGGAATGGCTACACCTTC	CASSFITGNGYTF
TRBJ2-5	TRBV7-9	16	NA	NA	TGTGCCAGCAGCTTAGCAAGGACAGTGTACCAAGAGACCCAGTACTTC	CASSLARTVYQETQYF
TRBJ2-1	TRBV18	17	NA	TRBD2	TGTGCCAGCTCACCACCTAGCGGGGGGAGCTCCTACAATGAGCAGTTCTTC	CASSPPSGGSSYNEQFF
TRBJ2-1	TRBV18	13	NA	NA	TGTGCCAGCTTAAGCTACAGGTGGGATGAGCAGTTCTTC	CASLSYRWDEQFF
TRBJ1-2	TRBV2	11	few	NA	TGTGCCAGCACAGGGGACTATGGCTACACCTTC	CASTGDYGYTF